These 19 T cell receptor beta chains were all obtained from the same sample, sequenced in a study of blood T cell repertoires in COVID-19. Sequencing was performed with immunoSEQ multiplex PCR; in TCRdb, only in-frame clones are kept and a portion is missing. The table shows fewer than 100,000 clones, with around 72% occurring only once. Sequencing used peripheral blood. These receptors originate from a man aged 65 to 85 with acute or convalescent COVID-19.

This CDR3 reads CASSQDKRGGTDTQYF. The CDR3 nucleotides read TGTGCCAGCAGCCAAGACAAGCGGGGGGGGACAGATACGCAGTATTTT. This sequence joins TRBV3-1 (or the pseudogene TRBV3-2) and TRBJ2-3, with 10 bases matching TRBD2. Looked up from germline, CDR1 is LGHDT and CDR2 is YNNKEL (reference sequence). V was pared by 0 bases and J by 3 bases, with 3 bases of the junction left unmatched. The CDR3 covers 16 residues.

The chain links TRBV28 to TRBJ1-4; possibly TRBD1 for D (6 bases). Germline assignment: CDR1 MDHEN and CDR2 SYDVKM. The CDR3 totals 15 residues. The V end was cut by 6 bases, the J end by 4 bases, with 15 bases between. The CDR3 loop reads CASRDLGGGNEKLFF. DNA for the CDR3: TGTGCCAGCAGGGACCTAGGGGGGGGTAATGAAAAACTGTTTTTT.

The chain recombines TRBV19 with TRBJ2-2; 15 bases are shared with TRBD2. The V gene end was trimmed by 5 bases and the J gene end by 5 bases; junction bases not matched to a gene: 9. This CDR3 is 18 amino acids long. Germline lookup yields CDR1 LNHDA and CDR2 SQIVND (reference sequence). The CDR3, as DNA: TGTGCCAGTAGTCTACGGACTAGCGGGAGGGCGAGGACCGGGGAGCTGTTTTTT. Translation gives CASSLRTSGRARTGELFF.

This clone was counted only a few times. The CDR3 DNA reads as TGTGCCAGCAGCTCGGCCGACAGGGGAACTAATGAAAAACTGTTTTTT. Translated, it gives CASSSADRGTNEKLFF. This chain uses TRBV5-4 with TRBJ1-4; 8 bases match TRBD1. With V trimmed by 3 bases and J by 1 base, 5 bases remained unmatched. The CDR3 length is 16 residues. The germline CDR1 and CDR2 sequences are SGHNT and YYREEE (reference sequence).

This chain uses TRBV5-4 with TRBJ1-3; D is possibly TRBD1 (6 bases). V gave up 4 bases and J gave up 0 bases, with 8 bases separating them. This CDR3 is 14 amino acids long. Looked up from germline, CDR1 is SGHNT and CDR2 is YYREEE (reference sequence). CDR3 nucleotide sequence: TGTGCCAGCAGCCTCAGGGGCTCTGGAAACACCATATATTTT. Its protein is CASSLRGSGNTIYF.

The chain is built from TRBV3-1 (or the pseudogene TRBV3-2) and TRBJ1-5; maybe TRBD1 (5 bases). The CDR3 consists of 15 residues. Looked up from germline, CDR1 is LGHDT and CDR2 is YNNKEL (reference sequence). The V and J ends lost 2 bases and 2 bases respectively, with 10 bases between them. The CDR3: CASSQQGLGNQPQHF. For the CDR3, the DNA is TGTGCCAGCAGCCAACAGGGACTGGGCAATCAGCCCCAGCATTTT.

This chain links TRBV6-5 with TRBJ1-4; 9 bases are shared with TRBD1. The V and J ends lost 2 bases and 5 bases, in that order; junction bases with no gene match: 3. The CDR3 is 15 residues long. The germline gives CDR1 MNHEY, CDR2 SVGAGI. In DNA, the CDR3 is TGTGCCAGCAGTTACCGGACAGGGGCGAATGAAAAACTGTTTTTT. Translating gives CASSYRTGANEKLFF.

The DNA for the CDR3 is TGTGCCAGCTCACCAAATTGGAGGGGCACTGAAGCTTTCTTT. Encoded protein: CASSPNWRGTEAFF. J is TRBJ1-1 and V is TRBV18; weak D call: TRBD1 (5 bases). V was clipped by 2 bases and J by 4 bases, with 11 bases between them. The CDR3 runs to 14 residues. Per the germline V gene, CDR1 is KGHSH and CDR2 is LQKENI.

The rearrangement links TRBV10-3 to TRBJ2-3; tentative D call: TRBD2 (5 bases). Germline-derived CDR1 and CDR2 are ENHRY and SYGVKD. CDR3 length: 12 residues. V was clipped by 8 bases and J by 7 bases, with 13 bases between them. The CDR3 here is CAIGLEPNTQYF. In DNA, the CDR3 is TGTGCCATCGGACTCGAACCCAATACGCAGTATTTT.

This clone is a singleton in its sample. The chain uses TRBV28 and TRBJ2-1; 8 nucleotides align to TRBD1. The ends lost 5 bases at V and 2 bases at J; junction bases unmatched: 5. In germline, CDR1 is MDHEN, CDR2 SYDVKM. This CDR3 region has 15 residues. CDR3 DNA sequence: TGTGCCAGCAGTCCTGACAGGGGCGCCTACAATGAGCAGTTCTTC. It specifies CASSPDRGAYNEQFF.

The gene calls are TRBV7-9 and TRBJ1-1; no definite D call. This CDR3 has 13 residues. Trimming removed 5 bases from V and 1 base from J, with 8 bases in between. Germline-derived CDR1 and CDR2 are SEHNR and FQNEAQ (reference sequence). This CDR3 reads CASSAQENTEAFF. DNA for the CDR3: TGTGCCAGCAGCGCCCAGGAGAACACTGAAGCTTTCTTT.

This chain links TRBV6-2 or TRBV6-3 with TRBJ2-7; TRBD2 might be the D (6 bases). Germline CDR1 and CDR2: MNHEY and SVGEGT. V was pared by 1 base and J by 6 bases, with 10 bases between. This CDR3 has 13 residues. CDR3 loop: CASSYFSGGEQYF. Written as DNA, the CDR3 is TGTGCCAGCAGTTACTTTAGCGGTGGCGAGCAGTACTTC.

The chain uses TRBV28 and TRBJ1-6, with TRBD1 matching 8 bases. The CDR3 spans 14 residues. The V gene end was trimmed by 6 bases and the J gene end by 8 bases; junction bases not matched to a gene: 6. Germline CDR1 and CDR2: MDHEN and SYDVKM. This CDR3 is CASRDRVWDSPLHF. In DNA form, the CDR3 reads TGTGCCAGCAGGGACAGGGTCTGGGATTCACCCCTCCACTTT.

The chain links TRBV3-1 (or the pseudogene TRBV3-2) to TRBJ1-1; possibly TRBD1 for D (5 bases). Germline CDR1 reads LGHDT; CDR2 reads YNNKEL (reference sequence). Trimming cost V 1 base and J 3 bases, with 15 bases left between them. The length of the CDR3 is 16 residues. CDR3 nucleotides: TGTGCCAGCAGCCAAGTAAGGGCAGGGAAGGACACTGAAGCTTTCTTT. Translating gives CASSQVRAGKDTEAFF.

V usage is TRBV28 and J usage is TRBJ2-7, with 7 bases identical to TRBD1. This CDR3 has 12 amino acids. J was trimmed by 7 bases and V by 3 bases; bases with no gene match: 3. CDR1 and CDR2 from the germline V gene are MDHEN and SYDVKM. The CDR3 sequence is CASSLTGQEQYF. The CDR3 DNA reads as TGTGCCAGCAGTTTGACAGGGCAAGAGCAGTACTTC.

The rearrangement uses TRBV5-1 and TRBJ2-5; D ambiguous. CDR1 is SGHRS, CDR2 YFSETQ, per germline. Deletions cut 0 bases from V and 7 bases from J, with 16 bases between. CDR3 length equals 15 residues. CDR3 nucleotides: TGCGCCAGCAGCTTGGACGGCCTCCCCTCGGGGACCCAGTACTTC. Translation: CASSLDGLPSGTQYF.

V usage is TRBV27 and J usage is TRBJ1-2; TRBD1 aligns across 7 bases. The CDR3 length is 16 residues. The germline CDR1 and CDR2 sequences are MNHEY and SMNVEV (reference sequence). J was trimmed by 0 bases and V by 4 bases; bases with no gene match: 8. The CDR3 region is CASSSYLTGPNYGYTF. The CDR3 DNA follows: TGTGCCAGCAGTTCGTACCTGACAGGGCCTAACTATGGCTACACCTTC.

This clone was detected only once. The chain is built from TRBV28 and TRBJ1-5; 10 nucleotides align to TRBD1. V was pared by 8 bases and J by 4 bases, with 8 bases of the junction left unmatched. This CDR3 has 15 amino acids. Per germline, CDR1 MDHEN and CDR2 SYDVKM. The DNA for the CDR3 is TGTGCCAGCCAACCGGGACAGGGGTTTAATCAGCCCCAGCATTTT. Its protein product is CASQPGQGFNQPQHF.

The CDR3 DNA reads as TGTGCCAGCAGCTTGGCGGGACACAATCAGCCCCAGCATTTT. This translates into CASSLAGHNQPQHF. The chain employs TRBV5-4 and TRBJ1-5, with a tentative D call TRBD1 (6 bases). V dropped 0 bases and J dropped 3 bases, with 7 bases sitting between them. This CDR3 region has 14 residues. Per the germline V gene, CDR1 is SGHNT and CDR2 is YYREEE (reference sequence). Full variable domain (missing parts from reference TRBV5-4 and TRBJ1-5): ETGVTQSPTHLIKTRGQQVTLRCSSQSGHNTVSWYQQALGQGPQFIFQYYREEENGRGNFPPRFSGLQFPNYSSELNVNALELDDSALYLCASSLAGHNQPQHFGDGTRLSIL.